This T cell receptor beta chain was sequenced in a study of CD8 T cells in Susac syndrome. Sequencing of TCR beta was undertaken in CD8+ and CD4+ T cells derived from blood. The multiple sclerosis controls consisted of treatment-naive patients with relapsing-remitting disease, either stable or active. An input of about 0.5 to 1 ug of RNA was subjected to reverse transcription using random hexamers. Multiplex immunoSEQ PCR targeted 54 Vbeta and 13 Jbeta TCR beta segments. TCRdb re-derived calls from the immunoSEQ multiplex PCR reads in MiXCR, one entry per CDR3 protein. The table includes approximately 230,000 distinct CDR3 sequences, over 85% detected once. The V gene lost 5 bases and the J gene lost 8 bases, with 16 bases spanning the gap. CDR1 is SGHAT and CDR2 is FQNNGV in the germline V gene. The CDR3 has 13 residues.

The TCR comes from a human donor with multiple sclerosis. The V gene is TRBV11-2, the J gene TRBJ2-7; D is unresolved. The sample was CD4+ T cells from PBMCs. In DNA form, the CDR3 reads TGTGCCAGCAGCCCCAGAGACCCACGGAAGCAGTACGTC. Translation: CASSPRDPRKQYV.